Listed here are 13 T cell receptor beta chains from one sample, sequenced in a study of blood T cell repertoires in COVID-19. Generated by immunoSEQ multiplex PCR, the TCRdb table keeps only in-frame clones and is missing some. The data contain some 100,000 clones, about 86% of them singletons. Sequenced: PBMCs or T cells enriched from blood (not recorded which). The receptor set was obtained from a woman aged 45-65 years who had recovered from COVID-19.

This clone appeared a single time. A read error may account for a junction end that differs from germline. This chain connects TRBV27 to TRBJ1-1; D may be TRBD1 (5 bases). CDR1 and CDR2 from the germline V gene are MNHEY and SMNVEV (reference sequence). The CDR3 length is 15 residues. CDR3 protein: CASSLSGAVNTEAFF. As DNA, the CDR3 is TGTGCCAGCAGTTTATCAGGGGCGGTGAATACTGAAGCTTTCTTT.

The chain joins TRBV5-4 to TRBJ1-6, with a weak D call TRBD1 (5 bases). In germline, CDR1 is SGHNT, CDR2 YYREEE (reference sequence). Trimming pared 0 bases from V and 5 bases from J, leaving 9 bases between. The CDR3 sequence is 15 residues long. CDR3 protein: CASSLAGGHNSPLHF. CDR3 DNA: TGTGCCAGCAGCTTGGCCGGGGGTCATAATTCACCCCTCCACTTT.

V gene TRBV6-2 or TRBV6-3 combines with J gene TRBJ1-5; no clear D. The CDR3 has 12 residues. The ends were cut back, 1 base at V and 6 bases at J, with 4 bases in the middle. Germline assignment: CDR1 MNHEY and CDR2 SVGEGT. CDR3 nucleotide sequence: TGTGCCAGCAGTTACTTGCGTCAGCCCCAGCATTTT. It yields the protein CASSYLRQPQHF.

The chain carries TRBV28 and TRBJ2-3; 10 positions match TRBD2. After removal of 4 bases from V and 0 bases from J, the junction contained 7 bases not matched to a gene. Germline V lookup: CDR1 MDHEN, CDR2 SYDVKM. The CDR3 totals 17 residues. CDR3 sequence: CASSSPRTSGSTDTQYF. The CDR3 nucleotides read TGTGCCAGCAGTTCGCCGAGGACTAGCGGTAGCACAGATACGCAGTATTTT.

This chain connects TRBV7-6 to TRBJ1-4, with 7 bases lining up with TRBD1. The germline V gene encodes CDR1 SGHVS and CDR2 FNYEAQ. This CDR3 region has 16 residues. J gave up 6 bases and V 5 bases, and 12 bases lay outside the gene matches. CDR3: CASSAYGIGQDEKLFF. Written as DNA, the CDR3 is TGTGCCAGCAGCGCATATGGGATCGGACAGGATGAAAAACTGTTTTTT. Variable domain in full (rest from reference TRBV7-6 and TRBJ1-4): GAGVSQSPRYKVTKRGQDVALRCDPISGHVSLYWYRQALGQGPEFLTYFNYEAQQDKSGLPNDRFSAERPEGSISTLTIQRTEQRDSAMYRCASSAYGIGQDEKLFFGSGTQLSVL.

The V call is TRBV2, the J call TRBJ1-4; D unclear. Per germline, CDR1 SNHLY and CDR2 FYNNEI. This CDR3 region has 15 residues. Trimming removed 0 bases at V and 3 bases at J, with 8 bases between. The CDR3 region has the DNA TGTGCCAGCAGTGAAGCGGGGAGCGCTAATGAAAAACTGTTTTTT. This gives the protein CASSEAGSANEKLFF. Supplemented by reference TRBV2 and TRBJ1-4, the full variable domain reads EPEVTQTPSHQVTQMGQEVILRCVPISNHLYFYWYRQILGQKVEFLVSFYNNEISEKSEIFDDQFSVERPDGSNFTLKIRSTKLEDSAMYFCASSEAGSANEKLFFGSGTQLSVL.

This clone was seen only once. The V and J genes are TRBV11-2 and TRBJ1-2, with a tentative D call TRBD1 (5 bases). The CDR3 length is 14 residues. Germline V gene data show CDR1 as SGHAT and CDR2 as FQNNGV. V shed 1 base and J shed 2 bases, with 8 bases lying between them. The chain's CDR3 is CASSLGGGNYGYTF. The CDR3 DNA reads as TGTGCCAGCAGCTTAGGTGGGGGGAACTATGGCTACACCTTC.

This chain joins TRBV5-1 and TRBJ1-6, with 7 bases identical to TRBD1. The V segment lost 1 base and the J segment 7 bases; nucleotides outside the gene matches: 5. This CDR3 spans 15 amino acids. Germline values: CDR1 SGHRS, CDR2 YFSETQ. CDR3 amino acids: CASSLRQGVNSPLHF. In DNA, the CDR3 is TGCGCCAGCAGCTTGAGACAGGGAGTGAATTCACCCCTCCACTTT.

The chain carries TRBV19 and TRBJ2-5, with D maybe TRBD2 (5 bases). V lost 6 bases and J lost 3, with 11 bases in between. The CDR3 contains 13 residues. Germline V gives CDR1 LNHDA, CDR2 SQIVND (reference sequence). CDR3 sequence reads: CASSLGGEETQYF. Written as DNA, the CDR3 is TGTGCCAGTAGCCTTGGAGGCGAAGAGACCCAGTACTTC. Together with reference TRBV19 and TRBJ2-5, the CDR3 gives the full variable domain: DGGITQSPKYLFRKEGQNVTLSCEQNLNHDAMYWYRQDPGQGLRLIYYSQIVNDFQKGDIAEGYSVSREKKESFPLTVTSAQKNPTAFYLCASSLGGEETQYFGPGTRLLVL.

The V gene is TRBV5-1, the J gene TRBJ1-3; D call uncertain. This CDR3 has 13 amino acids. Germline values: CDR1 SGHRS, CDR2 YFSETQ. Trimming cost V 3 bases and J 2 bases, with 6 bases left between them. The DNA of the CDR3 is TGCGCCAGCAGCTCGGGAACTGGAAACACCATATATTTT. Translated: CASSSGTGNTIYF.

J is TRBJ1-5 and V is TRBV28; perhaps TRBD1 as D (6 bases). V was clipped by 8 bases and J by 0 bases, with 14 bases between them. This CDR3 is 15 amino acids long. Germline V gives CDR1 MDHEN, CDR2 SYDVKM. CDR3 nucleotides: TGTGCCAGCTCGATACAGGGAAATAGCAATCAGCCCCAGCATTTT. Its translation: CASSIQGNSNQPQHF.

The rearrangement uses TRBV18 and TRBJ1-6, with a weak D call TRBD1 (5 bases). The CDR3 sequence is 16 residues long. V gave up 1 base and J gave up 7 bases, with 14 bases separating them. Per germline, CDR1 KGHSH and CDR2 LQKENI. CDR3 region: CASSPRPTGGNSPLHF. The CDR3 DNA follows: TGTGCCAGCTCACCACGTCCCACAGGAGGGAATTCACCCCTCCACTTT.

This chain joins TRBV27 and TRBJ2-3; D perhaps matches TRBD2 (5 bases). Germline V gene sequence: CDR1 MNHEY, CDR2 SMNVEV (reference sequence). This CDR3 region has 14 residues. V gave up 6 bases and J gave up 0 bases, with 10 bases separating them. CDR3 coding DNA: TGTGCCAGCAGAGTAGCGATGAGCACAGATACGCAGTATTTT. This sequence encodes CASRVAMSTDTQYF.